This T cell receptor (beta chain) was found in a study of blood T cell repertoires in COVID-19. Study-level information: The origin of the acute and convalescent COVID-19 samples was the United States, Italy and Spain. PBMCs, B-cell-depleted T cells, or T cells were the source of the cDNA or gDNA that made up the material.

Germline CDR1 and CDR2: SGDLS and YYNGEE. The CDR3 runs 14 residues. The V end lost 3 bases, the J end lost 6 bases, and 10 bases lay between the germline ends. In the study's own analysis: The authors estimated nucleated cell counts from reference gene primer amplification. The repertoire was sequenced with immunoSEQ multiplex PCR; TCRdb's copy has only in-frame clones and lacks some. Clone size and the V and J calls come from that table; the DNA yielded D and trimming. The data hold approximately 76,000 clones, with 85% to 90% observed a single time. The chain links TRBV9 to TRBJ1-6; TRBD1 is a possible D gene (5 bases). The source is a woman older than 75 with active or convalescent COVID-19. The sample consisted of peripheral blood. CDR3 region: CASSGRDFNSPLHF. As DNA, the CDR3 is TGTGCCAGCAGCGGGAGGGACTTTAATTCACCCCTCCACTTT.